What follows are 26 T cell receptor beta chains derived from one specimen sequenced in a study of shared clonotypes between healthy human individuals. TCRdb's table, derived via immunoSEQ multiplex PCR, lists solely in-frame clones and lacks some. In the table there are around 1 million clones, over 75% of which are singletons. Specimen: memory CD4+ T cells sorted from blood. The subset here: CD45RA-negative fraction. These receptors all come from a man aged 18-30 years in good health.

The genes are TRBV6-1 and TRBJ1-1, with TRBD1 as a possible D gene (5 bases). From germline, CDR1 is MNHNS and CDR2 SASEGT. Trimming took off 6 bases at V and 6 bases at J, with 17 bases between the two ends. There are 14 residues in the CDR3. This CDR3 is CASSPDRSGPEAFF. In DNA form, the CDR3 reads TGTGCCAGCAGCCCTGACAGAAGTGGCCCTGAAGCTTTCTTT.

A single count supports this clone. The chain is built from TRBV18 and TRBJ1-1, with no clear D. The V gene lost 5 bases and the J gene lost 0 bases, with 7 bases spanning the gap. Germline V CDR1 and CDR2: KGHSH, LQKENI. The CDR3 has 13 amino acids. The chain's CDR3 is CASSNSMNTEAFF. In nucleotides, the CDR3 is TGTGCCAGCTCAAATTCTATGAACACTGAAGCTTTCTTT.

On this clone: Additional DNA sequences in this sample encode the identical CDR3. The chain uses TRBV7-2 and TRBJ1-5, with unresolved D. Germline V gene sequence: CDR1 SGHTA, CDR2 FQGNSA. The V end was cut by 1 base, the J end by 5 bases, with 6 bases between. This CDR3 spans 13 amino acids. In DNA form, the CDR3 reads TGTGCCAGCAGCTTAGATCGGGATCAGCCCCAGCATTTT. Protein sequence: CASSLDRDQPQHF.

This clone came up a few times. The chain employs TRBV11-2 and TRBJ2-6; D gene ambiguous. The V end was cut by 4 bases, the J end by 0 bases, with 10 bases between. This CDR3 is built from 16 residues. The V gene's germline CDR1 is SGHAT and CDR2 FQNNGV. The CDR3 DNA is TGTGCCAGCAGCTCGGACGTGAACTCTGGGGCCAACGTCCTGACTTTC. Translated: CASSSDVNSGANVLTF.

The chain links TRBV18 to TRBJ1-3; D ambiguous. The V gene's germline CDR1 is KGHSH and CDR2 LQKENI. This CDR3 is built from 15 residues. V was cut by 3 bases and J by 0 bases, with 9 bases left in between. The CDR3: CASSPDPRSGNTIYF. In DNA, the CDR3 is TGTGCCAGCTCACCGGACCCTCGCTCTGGAAACACCATATATTTT.

For this clone: This is likely an artifact of a read error, given a far larger clone one base away. The V gene is TRBV30, the J gene TRBJ2-7; D is undetermined. V gave up 0 bases and J gave up 2 bases, with 5 bases separating them. Germline V gives CDR1 GTSNPN, CDR2 SVGIG (reference sequence). The CDR3 extends over 12 amino acids. The CDR3 DNA reads TGTGCCTGGAGTGTAGAAGCCTACGAGCAGTACTTC. Protein: CAWSVEAYEQYF.

This chain connects TRBV30 to TRBJ2-7; maybe TRBD2 (6 bases). V gave up 1 base and J gave up 2 bases, with 18 bases separating them. Germline CDR1 is GTSNPN and CDR2 is SVGIG (reference sequence). This CDR3 has 16 amino acids. DNA for the CDR3: TGTGCCTGGAGTGCCGGGGGTTCGGTCAAGACCTACGAGCAGTACTTC. Residues: CAWSAGGSVKTYEQYF.

The gene calls are TRBV6-5 and TRBJ2-1; TRBD2 matches at 9 bases. The CDR3 extends over 15 amino acids. J was trimmed by 5 bases and V by 10 bases; bases with no gene match: 12. The germline gives CDR1 MNHEY, CDR2 SVGAGI. The CDR3 DNA reads as TGTGCCACACGGCCAGCGGGGGGTCTAAACAATGAGCAGTTCTTC. It translates to CATRPAGGLNNEQFF.

The chain joins TRBV10-3 to TRBJ2-7; D is unclear. The V gene's germline CDR1 is ENHRY and CDR2 SYGVKD. The CDR3 extends over 13 amino acids. Trimming left V 2 bases short and J 6 bases short, with 11 bases between. The CDR3 nucleotides are TGTGCCATCAGTGAGGAGCCTGGGGTCGAGCAGTACTTC. Protein: CAISEEPGVEQYF.

The rearrangement joins TRBV6-5 to TRBJ1-6; 10 nucleotides agree with TRBD1. Germline trimming cut 6 bases from V and 10 bases from J; bases unmatched to any gene: 6. CDR1 and CDR2 from the germline V gene are MNHEY and SVGAGI. The CDR3 has 14 residues. CDR3 residues: CASSRQGAQSPLHF. As DNA, the CDR3 is TGTGCCAGCAGCAGACAGGGGGCGCAGTCACCCCTCCACTTT.

The chain has TRBV5-1 and TRBJ2-1, with TRBD2 identical over 8 bases. Germline values: CDR1 SGHRS, CDR2 YFSETQ. CDR3 length: 15 amino acids. The trim removed 1 base at V and 8 bases at J, leaving 8 bases unmatched. This CDR3 reads CASSLSGGPLDEQFF. In DNA, the CDR3 is TGCGCCAGCAGCTTGTCGGGAGGGCCGTTGGATGAGCAGTTCTTC.

The V and J genes are TRBV11-3 and TRBJ2-5; TRBD2 is a possible D gene (6 bases). The CDR3 totals 16 residues. The germline V gene encodes CDR1 SGHNT and CDR2 YENEEA. V lost 4 bases, J lost 4 bases, and 19 bases lay in between. Here the CDR3 reads CASSSGGGGEGETQYF. The CDR3 region has the DNA TGTGCCAGCAGCTCCGGGGGAGGAGGTGAGGGAGAGACCCAGTACTTC.

This chain joins TRBV2 and TRBJ2-5; a possible D gene is TRBD2 (5 bases). There are 11 residues in the CDR3. Germline V gene sequence: CDR1 SNHLY, CDR2 FYNNEI. Between the trimmed V and J ends, which lost 10 bases and 3 bases, there was a span of 9 bases. The CDR3 is CATGKEETQYF. DNA of the CDR3: TGTGCCACCGGGAAGGAAGAGACCCAGTACTTC.

This clone has a handful of counts. This chain connects TRBV15 to TRBJ1-1; D is uncertain. Looked up from germline, CDR1 is LNHNV and CDR2 is YYDKDF (reference sequence). The CDR3 totals 14 residues. V was clipped by 0 bases and J by 7 bases, with 12 bases between them. The chain's CDR3 is CATSRDVGTVEAFF. The DNA of the CDR3 is TGTGCCACCAGCAGAGATGTAGGTACAGTTGAAGCTTTCTTT.

V and J are TRBV5-1 and TRBJ1-5; 8 positions agree with TRBD1. CDR1 is SGHRS and CDR2 is YFSETQ in the germline V gene. The CDR3 covers 15 residues. Losses at the gene ends were 1 base for V and 9 bases for J; bases not matched to a gene: 9. CDR3 DNA sequence: TGCGCCAGCAGCTTGACAGGGGGTACCGTGGGGCCCCAGCATTTT. As protein: CASSLTGGTVGPQHF.

The V and J genes are TRBV15 and TRBJ2-7; tentatively, D is TRBD1 or TRBD2 (5 bases each). Germline values: CDR1 LNHNV, CDR2 YYDKDF (reference sequence). CDR3 length equals 16 residues. Trimming cost V 2 bases and J 6 bases, with 20 bases left between them. This CDR3 reads CATSRLDSGALVEQYF. CDR3 sequence (DNA): TGTGCCACCAGCAGACTGGACTCCGGGGCCCTGGTCGAGCAGTACTTC.

This rearrangement joins TRBV4-1 to TRBJ1-5; D perhaps matches TRBD1 (5 bases). This CDR3 has 16 amino acids. Germline lookup yields CDR1 MGHRA and CDR2 YSYEKL. Between the trimmed V and J ends, which lost 3 bases and 4 bases, there was a span of 16 bases. CDR3 residues: CASSQGVAGRNQPQHF. In DNA form, the CDR3 reads TGCGCCAGCAGCCAGGGGGTAGCAGGGAGGAATCAGCCCCAGCATTTT.

The chain links TRBV2 to TRBJ1-3; D gene uncertain. V lost 5 bases, J lost 0 bases, and 8 bases lay in between. The germline gives CDR1 SNHLY, CDR2 FYNNEI. The CDR3 spans 14 residues. CDR3 DNA sequence: TGTGCCAGCAGTTTGGGGAGCTCTGGAAACACCATATATTTT. Encoded protein: CASSLGSSGNTIYF.

The V call is TRBV5-1, the J call TRBJ2-5, with 7 bases matching TRBD2. The junction had 9 bases not matched to a gene; V was cut back by 3 bases and J by 1 base. This CDR3 region has 16 residues. The V gene's germline CDR1 is SGHRS and CDR2 YFSETQ. The CDR3 region has the DNA TGCGCCAGCAGCTCCGCTATTGCTAGCGGCCAAGAGACCCAGTACTTC. Translation: CASSSAIASGQETQYF.

The chain has TRBV28 and TRBJ2-5, with a tentative D call TRBD1 (6 bases). The length of the CDR3 is 14 residues. Germline values: CDR1 MDHEN, CDR2 SYDVKM. Trimming stripped 4 bases from V and 7 bases from J, with 16 bases between. CDR3 amino acids: CASSSGQSRGTQYF. The CDR3, as DNA: TGTGCCAGCAGTTCCGGACAGTCCCGTGGGACCCAGTACTTC.

The gene calls are TRBV9 and TRBJ2-5; 8 bases are a match to TRBD2. This CDR3 contains 15 residues. The V gene's germline CDR1 is SGDLS and CDR2 YYNGEE. Trimming at V came to 0 bases and at J to 4 bases, leaving 5 bases not matched to a gene. Written as DNA, the CDR3 is TGTGCCAGCAGCGTAGCGCCCAGCGGGAGAGAGACCCAGTACTTC. Translating it yields CASSVAPSGRETQYF.

The chain joins TRBV7-9 to TRBJ2-1; 8 bases line up with TRBD2. Germline V gives CDR1 SEHNR, CDR2 FQNEAQ (reference sequence). The CDR3 consists of 16 residues. Losses at the gene ends were 4 bases for V and 6 bases for J; bases not matched to a gene: 11. DNA of the CDR3: TGTGCCAGCAGCTGGATGGGGGGACTAGTCGGCAATGAGCAGTTCTTC. Protein: CASSWMGGLVGNEQFF.

V usage is TRBV10-3 and J usage is TRBJ1-4; 8 bases are a match to TRBD1. V lost 10 bases to trimming and J lost 1 base; unmatched junction nucleotides: 8. The germline CDR1 and CDR2 sequences are ENHRY and SYGVKD. The CDR3 totals 15 residues. The CDR3 here is CATSQGAKTNEKLFF. The CDR3 coding sequence is TGTGCCACATCGCAGGGGGCTAAAACTAATGAAAAACTGTTTTTT.

This clone was seen a single time. The chain has TRBV18 and TRBJ1-1; D is possibly TRBD1 (5 bases). Germline V lookup: CDR1 KGHSH, CDR2 LQKENI. Trimming pared 2 bases from V and 3 bases from J, leaving 16 bases between. The CDR3 loop spans 16 amino acids. The DNA for the CDR3 is TGTGCCAGCTCACCAGGGGGTACTAGCTTGTACACTGAAGCTTTCTTT. It is translated as CASSPGGTSLYTEAFF.

The chain carries TRBV7-9 and TRBJ2-5; D is unclear. The closer fit of TRBJ2-7 to the DNA end suggests the J call may be wrong. Germline lookup yields CDR1 SEHNR and CDR2 FQNEAQ (reference sequence). The CDR3 is 11 residues long. The DNA for the CDR3 is TGTGCCAGCAGCTTAGCGAACGAGCAGTACTTC. It translates to CASSLANEQYF.

In its sample, this clone was seen many times. Other DNA sequences within the sample encode an identical CDR3. V usage is TRBV11-2 and J usage is TRBJ2-7; D uncertain. Trimming took off 0 bases at V and 0 bases at J, with 6 bases between the two ends. The CDR3 contains 14 residues. From germline, CDR1 is SGHAT and CDR2 FQNNGV. CDR3 sequence reads: CASSLDPSSYEQYF. The CDR3 nucleotides are TGTGCCAGCAGCTTAGACCCCAGCTCCTACGAGCAGTACTTC. Based on the CDR3 plus reference TRBV11-2 and TRBJ2-7, the full variable domain is EAGVAQSPRYKIIEKRQSVAFWCNPISGHATLYWYQQILGQGPKLLIQFQNNGVVDDSQLPKDRFSAERLKGVDSTLKIQPAKLEDSAVYLCASSLDPSSYEQYFGPGTRLTVT.